A selection of T cell receptor beta chains follows, all from one sample in a study of lymphopenia after photon versus proton radiotherapy. TCRdb's table, derived via immunoSEQ multiplex PCR, lists solely in-frame clones and lacks some. Here the sample spans some 55,000 clones, 86% being singletons. The sample was peripheral blood, taken from a patient treated with photon-based radiotherapy. The receptor set was obtained from a man between 35 and 55 years old with gastric cancer. CDR3s include the opening cysteine and the closing phenylalanine or tryptophan. The D gene is left open where the match is weak. Not every row has a clone size; where given, it reads once, few, many or a size class.

j_call: TRBJ1-4
d_call: NA
v_call: TRBV14
clone_size: NA
cdr3_nt: TGTGCCAGCAGCGAAAGGGCGGGGATTAATGAAAAACTGTTTTTT
cdr3_aa: CASSERAGINEKLFF

j_call: TRBJ2-5
d_call: NA
v_call: TRBV18
clone_size: NA
cdr3_nt: TGTGCCAGCTCACCAGGGAGGAAGGCTGAAGAGACCCAGTACTTC
cdr3_aa: CASSPGRKAEETQYF

j_call: TRBJ1-1
d_call: TRBD1
v_call: TRBV10-3
clone_size: once
cdr3_nt: TGTGCCATCAGACTTTCCTCAGGGGGCACTGAAGCTTTCTTT
cdr3_aa: CAIRLSSGGTEAFF

j_call: TRBJ2-2
d_call: TRBD2
v_call: TRBV10-3
clone_size: NA
cdr3_nt: TGTGCCATCAGTGAGTCGGTGGGACTAGCGGGGGCCGGGGAGCTGTTTTTT
cdr3_aa: CAISESVGLAGAGELFF

j_call: TRBJ1-1
d_call: TRBD1
v_call: TRBV7-6
clone_size: NA
cdr3_nt: TGTGCCAGCAGCCCTGGACAGGGAGGGGGCTTGAACACTGAAGCTTTCTTT
cdr3_aa: CASSPGQGGGLNTEAFF

j_call: TRBJ2-6
d_call: NA
v_call: TRBV7-3
clone_size: NA
cdr3_nt: TGTGCCAGCAGCCGTGGGTTTTTGACTGGGGCCAACGTCCTGACTTTC
cdr3_aa: CASSRGFLTGANVLTF

j_call: TRBJ1-2
d_call: NA
v_call: TRBV4-1
clone_size: NA
cdr3_nt: TGCGCCAGCAGCCAACGTTCTGGGCCCTCCGACTATGGCTACACCTTC
cdr3_aa: CASSQRSGPSDYGYTF

j_call: TRBJ1-5
d_call: NA
v_call: TRBV11-2
clone_size: NA
cdr3_nt: TGTGCCAGCAGCCCAGTAAGGGGAAGTAGCAATCAGCCCCAGCATTTT
cdr3_aa: CASSPVRGSSNQPQHF

j_call: TRBJ1-6
d_call: NA
v_call: TRBV5-1
clone_size: few
cdr3_nt: TGCGCCAGCAGCTTGGCCAAGGGCCGCTCACCCCTCCACTTT
cdr3_aa: CASSLAKGRSPLHF

j_call: TRBJ2-1
d_call: NA
v_call: TRBV4-2
clone_size: NA
cdr3_nt: TGTGCCAGCAGCCCCCCAGGACGCAATGAGCAGTTCTTC
cdr3_aa: CASSPPGRNEQFF

j_call: TRBJ2-2
d_call: NA
v_call: TRBV6-5
clone_size: NA
cdr3_nt: TGTGCCAGCACGCGGGAAGGGGAGCTGTTTTTT
cdr3_aa: CASTREGELFF

j_call: TRBJ1-2
d_call: TRBD1
v_call: TRBV18
clone_size: NA
cdr3_nt: TGTGCCAGCTCCCCGGGACAGGGGACGGGGTATGGCTACACCTTC
cdr3_aa: CASSPGQGTGYGYTF

j_call: TRBJ1-1
d_call: NA
v_call: TRBV6-5
clone_size: NA
cdr3_nt: TGTGCCAGCAGTCGGAGCGGGGCTGTTGAAGCTTTCTTT
cdr3_aa: CASSRSGAVEAFF

j_call: TRBJ1-6
d_call: NA
v_call: TRBV4-3
clone_size: few
cdr3_nt: TGCGCCAGCAGCCACTACCAGGAAAATTCACCCCTCCACTTT
cdr3_aa: CASSHYQENSPLHF

j_call: TRBJ1-1
d_call: NA
v_call: TRBV18
clone_size: NA
cdr3_nt: TGTGCCAGCTCACCACCGGCGGATCGTGGGCGAGCTTTCTTT
cdr3_aa: CASSPPADRGRAFF

j_call: TRBJ1-3
d_call: NA
v_call: TRBV5-5
clone_size: NA
cdr3_nt: TGTGCCAGCAGCTTGGACTGGACTGGAAACACCATATATTTT
cdr3_aa: CASSLDWTGNTIYF

j_call: TRBJ1-1
d_call: NA
v_call: TRBV5-6
clone_size: NA
cdr3_nt: TGTGCCAGCAGCTTTATGGACACTGAAGCTTTCTTT
cdr3_aa: CASSFMDTEAFF

j_call: TRBJ2-3
d_call: TRBD2
v_call: TRBV10-1
clone_size: NA
cdr3_nt: TGCGCCAGCAGAGTACTAGCGGGGGGGACAGATACGCAGTATTTT
cdr3_aa: CASRVLAGGTDTQYF

j_call: TRBJ2-1
d_call: TRBD2
v_call: TRBV5-1
clone_size: NA
cdr3_nt: TGCGCCAGCAGCTTACGCGGGGGGGCCTTGGATGAGCAGTTCTTC
cdr3_aa: CASSLRGGALDEQFF

j_call: TRBJ1-2
d_call: NA
v_call: TRBV6-5
clone_size: NA
cdr3_nt: TGTGCCAGCAGTTACTCGACCGGGGGAAACTATGGCTACACCTTC
cdr3_aa: CASSYSTGGNYGYTF

j_call: TRBJ2-5
d_call: NA
v_call: TRBV10-3
clone_size: NA
cdr3_nt: TGTGCCATCAAAGGAACCCAGGAAGGGGAGACCCAGTACTTC
cdr3_aa: CAIKGTQEGETQYF

j_call: TRBJ1-1
d_call: NA
v_call: TRBV9
clone_size: NA
cdr3_nt: TGTGCCAGCAGCGTAGCCACAGCTTCAACTGAAGCTTTCTTT
cdr3_aa: CASSVATASTEAFF

j_call: TRBJ1-1
d_call: NA
v_call: TRBV5-5
clone_size: NA
cdr3_nt: TGTGCCAGCAGACTTTGGACAGCAGGGAACACTGAAGCTTTCTTT
cdr3_aa: CASRLWTAGNTEAFF

j_call: TRBJ2-3
d_call: TRBD1
v_call: TRBV5-4
clone_size: NA
cdr3_nt: TGTGCCAGCAGCTCCGGACAGGTGTTGAGCACAGATACGCAGTATTTT
cdr3_aa: CASSSGQVLSTDTQYF

j_call: TRBJ2-5
d_call: NA
v_call: TRBV7-9
clone_size: NA
cdr3_nt: TGTGCCAGCAGCTTGGGCCTACAAGAGACCCAGTACTTC
cdr3_aa: CASSLGLQETQYF

j_call: TRBJ1-2
d_call: TRBD1
v_call: TRBV4-2
clone_size: NA
cdr3_nt: TGTGCCAGCAGCCCGCGGACAGGGGCGAACTATGGCTACACCTTC
cdr3_aa: CASSPRTGANYGYTF

j_call: TRBJ1-2
d_call: TRBD1
v_call: TRBV18
clone_size: NA
cdr3_nt: TGTGCCAGCTCACCGGGACAGGACATTTTTGATGGCTACACCTTC
cdr3_aa: CASSPGQDIFDGYTF

j_call: TRBJ1-6
d_call: TRBD1
v_call: TRBV7-2
clone_size: NA
cdr3_nt: TGTGCCAGCAGCCTAATCCGACAGGGAAGGGTAAATTCACCCCTCCACTTT
cdr3_aa: CASSLIRQGRVNSPLHF

j_call: TRBJ2-5
d_call: NA
v_call: TRBV4-1
clone_size: NA
cdr3_nt: TGCGCCAGCAGCCAAGAAGAGGGATGGGGAGAGACCCAGTACTTC
cdr3_aa: CASSQEEGWGETQYF

j_call: TRBJ2-3
d_call: NA
v_call: TRBV14
clone_size: once
cdr3_nt: TGTGCCAGCAGCCAATCAGGAACAGATACGCAGTATTTT
cdr3_aa: CASSQSGTDTQYF

j_call: TRBJ1-2
d_call: NA
v_call: TRBV7-6
clone_size: NA
cdr3_nt: TGTGCCAGCAGCTTGGGGGTGGGGGATGGATATGGCTACACCTTC
cdr3_aa: CASSLGVGDGYGYTF

j_call: TRBJ2-5
d_call: NA
v_call: TRBV11-3
clone_size: NA
cdr3_nt: TGTGCCAGCAGCTCGGACCAAGAGACCCAGTACTTC
cdr3_aa: CASSSDQETQYF

j_call: TRBJ2-2
d_call: TRBD1
v_call: TRBV25-1
clone_size: NA
cdr3_nt: TGTGCCAGCAGTTTCGACAGGGTTTTCGGGGAGCTGTTTTTT
cdr3_aa: CASSFDRVFGELFF

j_call: TRBJ1-3
d_call: NA
v_call: TRBV9
clone_size: NA
cdr3_nt: TGTGCCAGCAGCGTAGGAGGGACTGGAAACACCATATATTTT
cdr3_aa: CASSVGGTGNTIYF

j_call: TRBJ1-1
d_call: NA
v_call: TRBV19
clone_size: NA
cdr3_nt: TGTGCCAGTAGTATCCCCTGGGACCTAGGGGGAAACACTGAAGCTTTCTTT
cdr3_aa: CASSIPWDLGGNTEAFF

j_call: TRBJ2-2
d_call: NA
v_call: TRBV10-3
clone_size: NA
cdr3_nt: TGTGCCATCAGTGAGTTGGAGAACACCGGGGAGCTGTTTTTT
cdr3_aa: CAISELENTGELFF

j_call: TRBJ1-2
d_call: NA
v_call: TRBV27
clone_size: NA
cdr3_nt: TGTGCCAGCAGTCCCCTGACTGGGTCAGGAGGCTACACCTTC
cdr3_aa: CASSPLTGSGGYTF

j_call: TRBJ2-2
d_call: NA
v_call: TRBV6-1
clone_size: NA
cdr3_nt: TGTGCCAGCAGTGAATTTCAGGGCCTGGGCACCGGGGAGCTGTTTTTT
cdr3_aa: CASSEFQGLGTGELFF

j_call: TRBJ2-7
d_call: NA
v_call: TRBV6-5
clone_size: NA
cdr3_nt: TGTGCCAGCATTGCCTCAGTTCCCCCGGGCGAGCAGTACTTC
cdr3_aa: CASIASVPPGEQYF

j_call: TRBJ2-1
d_call: TRBD1
v_call: TRBV7-9
clone_size: NA
cdr3_nt: TGTGCCAGCAGCCCCCCCCCGACAGGGGAACGGTACAATGAGCAGTTCTTC
cdr3_aa: CASSPPPTGERYNEQFF

j_call: TRBJ2-1
d_call: NA
v_call: TRBV15
clone_size: NA
cdr3_nt: TGTGCCACCAGCAGGGGTACAGGGTTCGATGAGCAGTTCTTC
cdr3_aa: CATSRGTGFDEQFF

j_call: TRBJ2-3
d_call: TRBD2
v_call: TRBV6-4
clone_size: once
cdr3_nt: TGTGCCAGCAGTGGACTAGCGGGGGGGAGCACAGATACGCAGTATTTT
cdr3_aa: CASSGLAGGSTDTQYF

j_call: TRBJ2-5
d_call: TRBD2
v_call: TRBV6-6
clone_size: NA
cdr3_nt: TGTGCCAGCAGTTACTCAGGACTAGCGGAAGAGACCCAGTACTTC
cdr3_aa: CASSYSGLAEETQYF

j_call: TRBJ2-3
d_call: NA
v_call: TRBV19
clone_size: NA
cdr3_nt: TGTGCCAGTAGTATACAGGGGGATACGCAGTATTTT
cdr3_aa: CASSIQGDTQYF

j_call: TRBJ2-5
d_call: TRBD1
v_call: TRBV5-4
clone_size: NA
cdr3_nt: TGTGCCAGCAGCCTTTCCGGGACAGCCCAAGAGACCCAGTACTTC
cdr3_aa: CASSLSGTAQETQYF

j_call: TRBJ1-5
d_call: NA
v_call: TRBV7-2
clone_size: NA
cdr3_nt: TGTGCCAGCAGCTTAGGGAGGGGAGGCAATCAGCCCCAGCATTTT
cdr3_aa: CASSLGRGGNQPQHF

j_call: TRBJ1-1
d_call: NA
v_call: TRBV7-2
clone_size: NA
cdr3_nt: TGTGCCAGCAGCTTCATGGGACGGAAAGACACTGAAGCTTTCTTT
cdr3_aa: CASSFMGRKDTEAFF

j_call: TRBJ1-2
d_call: NA
v_call: TRBV9
clone_size: NA
cdr3_nt: TGTGCCAGCAGCGCCCCCGTGGACGGCTACACCTTC
cdr3_aa: CASSAPVDGYTF

j_call: TRBJ2-7
d_call: TRBD2
v_call: TRBV6-4
clone_size: NA
cdr3_nt: TGTGCCAGCAGCCCAGCTAGCGGGGGCATCTACGAGCAGTACTTC
cdr3_aa: CASSPASGGIYEQYF

j_call: TRBJ1-6
d_call: NA
v_call: TRBV5-1
clone_size: once
cdr3_nt: TGCGCCAGCAGCTTGGATGGACAGAATTCACCCCTCCACTTT
cdr3_aa: CASSLDGQNSPLHF

j_call: TRBJ1-3
d_call: TRBD1
v_call: TRBV7-2
clone_size: NA
cdr3_nt: TGTGCCAGCAGCACGGGACAGGGGGACACCATATATTTT
cdr3_aa: CASSTGQGDTIYF

j_call: TRBJ2-5
d_call: TRBD1
v_call: TRBV7-3
clone_size: NA
cdr3_nt: TGTGCCAGCAGCCCTGACAGGGGACAGACCCAGTACTTC
cdr3_aa: CASSPDRGQTQYF

j_call: TRBJ2-3
d_call: TRBD2
v_call: TRBV5-4
clone_size: NA
cdr3_nt: TGTGCCAGCAGCTTATCTAGCGGGGGGTTTATCACAGATACGCAGTATTTT
cdr3_aa: CASSLSSGGFITDTQYF

j_call: TRBJ1-1
d_call: TRBD1
v_call: TRBV28
clone_size: NA
cdr3_nt: TGTGCCAGCAGTCCGGGACAGGGGTATGAAGCTTTCTTT
cdr3_aa: CASSPGQGYEAFF

j_call: TRBJ2-7
d_call: TRBD2
v_call: TRBV30
clone_size: NA
cdr3_nt: TGTGCCTGGAGTGTAGGCCTTGCTTGGGGACTAGCGGGGGGGACCAACTACGAGCAGTACTTC
cdr3_aa: CAWSVGLAWGLAGGTNYEQYF

j_call: TRBJ2-5
d_call: TRBD2
v_call: TRBV5-1
clone_size: NA
cdr3_nt: TGCGCCAGCAGCTTAGATAGCGGGGGTCAAGAGACCCAGTACTTC
cdr3_aa: CASSLDSGGQETQYF

j_call: TRBJ2-7
d_call: TRBD1
v_call: TRBV19
clone_size: NA
cdr3_nt: TGTGCCAGTAGTATCTTCGGGACAGGGGGCTACGAGCAGTACTTC
cdr3_aa: CASSIFGTGGYEQYF